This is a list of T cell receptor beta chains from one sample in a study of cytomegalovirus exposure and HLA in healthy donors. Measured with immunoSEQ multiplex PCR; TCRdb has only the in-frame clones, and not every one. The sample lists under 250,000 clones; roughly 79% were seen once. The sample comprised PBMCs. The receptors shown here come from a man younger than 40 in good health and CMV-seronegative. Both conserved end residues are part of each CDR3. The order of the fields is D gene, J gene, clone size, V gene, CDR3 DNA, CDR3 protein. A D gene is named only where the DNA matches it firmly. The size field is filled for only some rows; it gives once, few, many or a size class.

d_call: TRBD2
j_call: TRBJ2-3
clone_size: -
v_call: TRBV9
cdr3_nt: TGTGCCAGCAGCGTAGGTAGCGGGAGTCTGGGAGATACGCAGTATTTT
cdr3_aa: CASSVGSGSLGDTQYF

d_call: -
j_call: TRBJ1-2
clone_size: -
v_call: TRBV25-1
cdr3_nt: TGTGCCAGCAGTGACCCCGGAACAGGGTTTGGCTACACCTTC
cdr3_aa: CASSDPGTGFGYTF

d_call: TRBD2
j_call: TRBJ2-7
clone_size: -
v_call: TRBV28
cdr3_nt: TGTGCCAGCAGTTTTCGAGGAAGAGCGGGGAAGTACGAGCAGTACTTC
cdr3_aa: CASSFRGRAGKYEQYF

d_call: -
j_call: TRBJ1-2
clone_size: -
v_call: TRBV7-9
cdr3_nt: TGTGCCAGCAGCTTAGTTGGACAGACTAACTATGGCTACACCTTC
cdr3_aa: CASSLVGQTNYGYTF

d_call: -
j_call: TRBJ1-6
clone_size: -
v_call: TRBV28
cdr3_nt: TGTGCCAGCAGTTTAGGCAGGGAACCTTCACCCCTCCACTTT
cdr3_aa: CASSLGREPSPLHF

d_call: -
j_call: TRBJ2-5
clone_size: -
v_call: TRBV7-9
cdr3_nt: TGTGCCAGCAGCTTAGCAGGTGTCGGGACATCGATACGAGAGACCCAGTACTTC
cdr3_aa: CASSLAGVGTSIRETQYF

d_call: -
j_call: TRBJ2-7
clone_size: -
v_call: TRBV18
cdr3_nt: TGTGCCAGCTCACTACAGGTAAAGGAAGCCGAGCAGTACTTC
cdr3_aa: CASSLQVKEAEQYF

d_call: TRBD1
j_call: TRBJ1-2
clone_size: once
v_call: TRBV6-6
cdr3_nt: TGTGCCAGCAGGAGAAATGACAGGGGCGGAGATGGCTACACCTTC
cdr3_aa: CASRRNDRGGDGYTF

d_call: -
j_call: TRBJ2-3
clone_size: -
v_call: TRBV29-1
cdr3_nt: TGCAGCGTTGAAGAGGGGTCAGGGTTCACAGATACGCAGTATTTT
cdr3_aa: CSVEEGSGFTDTQYF

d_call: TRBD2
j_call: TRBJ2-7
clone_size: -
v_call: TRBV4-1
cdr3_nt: TGCGCCAGCAGCCTAGCGGGTGCCGACTACGAGCAGTACTTC
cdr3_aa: CASSLAGADYEQYF

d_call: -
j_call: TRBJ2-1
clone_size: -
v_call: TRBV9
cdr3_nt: TGTGCCACCAGAGACACGTACAATGAGCAGTTCTTC
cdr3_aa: CATRDTYNEQFF

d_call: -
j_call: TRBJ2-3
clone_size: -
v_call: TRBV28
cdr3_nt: TGTGCCAGCAGTTTAATATTTGACACCACAGATACGCAGTATTTT
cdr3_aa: CASSLIFDTTDTQYF

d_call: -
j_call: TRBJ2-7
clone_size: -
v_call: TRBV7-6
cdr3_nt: TGTGCCAGCAGTCAACGGGACTCATCCTACGAGCAGTACTTC
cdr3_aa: CASSQRDSSYEQYF

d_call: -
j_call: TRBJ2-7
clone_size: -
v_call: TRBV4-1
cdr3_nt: TGCGCCAGCAGCCAAGAATACCGGACAGCTACTCCCTACGAGCAGTACTTC
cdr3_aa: CASSQEYRTATPYEQYF

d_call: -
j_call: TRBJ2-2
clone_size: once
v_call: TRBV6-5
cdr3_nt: TGTGCCAGCAGTTACATGGGACTTCGTGGCACCGGGGAGCTGTTTTTT
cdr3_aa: CASSYMGLRGTGELFF

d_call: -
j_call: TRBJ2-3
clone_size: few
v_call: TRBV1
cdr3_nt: TGCACCAGCAGCCCCGGGACAGCGAACACAGATACGCAGTATTTT
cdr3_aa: CTSSPGTANTDTQYF

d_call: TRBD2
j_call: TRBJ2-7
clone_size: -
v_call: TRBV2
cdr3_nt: TGTGCCAGCAAGGAGACTAGCGGGAGGGAAACCTACGAGCAGTACTTC
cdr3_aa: CASKETSGRETYEQYF

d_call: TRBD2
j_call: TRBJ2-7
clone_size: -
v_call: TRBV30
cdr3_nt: TGTGCCTGGAGCAGGGGGGGAAAGGGGACTAGCGGGTACGAGCAGTACTTC
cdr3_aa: CAWSRGGKGTSGYEQYF

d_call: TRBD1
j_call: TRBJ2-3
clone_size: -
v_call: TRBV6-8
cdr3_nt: TGTGCCAGCAGTTACGGACAGGATAGCACAGATACGCAGTATTTT
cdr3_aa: CASSYGQDSTDTQYF

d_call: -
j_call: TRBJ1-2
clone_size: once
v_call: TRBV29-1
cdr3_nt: TGCAGCGTTGAAAACAGGGCCTATGGCTACACCTTC
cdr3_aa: CSVENRAYGYTF

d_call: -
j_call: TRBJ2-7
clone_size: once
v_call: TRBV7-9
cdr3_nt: TGTGCCAGCAGCTTAGGTTTCCGAGAGCACGAGCAGTACTTC
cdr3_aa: CASSLGFREHEQYF

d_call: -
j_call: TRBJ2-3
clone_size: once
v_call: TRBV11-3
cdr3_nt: TGTGCCAGCAGCCATAGCGGAGAGCCCACAGATACGCAGTATTTT
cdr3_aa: CASSHSGEPTDTQYF

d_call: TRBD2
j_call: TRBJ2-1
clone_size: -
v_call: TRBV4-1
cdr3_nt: TGCGCCAGCACCGGGACTAGCTTAAATGAGCAGTTCTTC
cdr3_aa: CASTGTSLNEQFF

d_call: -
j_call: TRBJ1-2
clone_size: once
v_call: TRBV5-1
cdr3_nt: TGCGCCAGCAGCGACAACCAGGGGCAGGATGGCTACACCTTC
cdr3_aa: CASSDNQGQDGYTF

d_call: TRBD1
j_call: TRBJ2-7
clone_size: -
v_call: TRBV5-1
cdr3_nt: TGCGCCAGCAGCGGGGGGACAGGGAGTACCTACGAGCAGTACTTC
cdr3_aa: CASSGGTGSTYEQYF

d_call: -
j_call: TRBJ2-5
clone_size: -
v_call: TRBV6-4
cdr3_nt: TGTGCCAGCAGAGCCCGGAACCGGGTCGGAGAGACCCAGTACTTC
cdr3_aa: CASRARNRVGETQYF

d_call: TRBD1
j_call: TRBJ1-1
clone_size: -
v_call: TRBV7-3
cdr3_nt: TGTGCCAGCAGCGGCGGACAGGGTATGAACACTGAAGCTTTCTTT
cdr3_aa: CASSGGQGMNTEAFF

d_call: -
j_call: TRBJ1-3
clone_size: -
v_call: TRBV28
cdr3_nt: TGTGCCAGCACCCAGGCTGGAAACACCATATATTTT
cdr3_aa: CASTQAGNTIYF

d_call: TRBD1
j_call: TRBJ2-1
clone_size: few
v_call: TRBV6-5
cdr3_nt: TGTGCCAGCAGCGGACAGGGCAATGAGCAGTTCTTC
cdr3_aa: CASSGQGNEQFF

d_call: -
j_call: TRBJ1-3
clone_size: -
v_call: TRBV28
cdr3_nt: TGTGCCAGCAGTACCATCGGAGTAGAGGACAGCTACTCTGGAAACACCATATATTTT
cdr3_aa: CASSTIGVEDSYSGNTIYF

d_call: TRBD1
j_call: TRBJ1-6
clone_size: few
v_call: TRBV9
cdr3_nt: TGTGCCAGCAGCGCGGGACAGTCAAATTCACCCCTCCACTTT
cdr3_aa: CASSAGQSNSPLHF

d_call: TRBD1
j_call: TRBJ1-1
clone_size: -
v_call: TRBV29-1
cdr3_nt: TGCAGCGCTTACAGGGGGGTACCCGAAGCTTTCTTT
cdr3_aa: CSAYRGVPEAFF

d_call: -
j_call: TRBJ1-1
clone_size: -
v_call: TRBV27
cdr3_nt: TGTGCCAGCAGTTTTCTTGGAGTTGCGACTGAAGCTTTCTTT
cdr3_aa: CASSFLGVATEAFF

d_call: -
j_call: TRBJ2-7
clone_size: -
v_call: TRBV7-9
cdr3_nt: TGTGCCAGCAGCGACAGGCAAAACTACGAGCAGTACTTC
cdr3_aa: CASSDRQNYEQYF

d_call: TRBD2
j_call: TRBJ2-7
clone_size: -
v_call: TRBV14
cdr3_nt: TGTGCCAGCAGCCAATTTCCCAGCGGGAGATCCTACGAGCAGTACTTC
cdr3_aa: CASSQFPSGRSYEQYF

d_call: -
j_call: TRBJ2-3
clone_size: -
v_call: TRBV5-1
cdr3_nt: TGCGCCAGCAGCTTGGTCCTAGCAAATCCCACAGATACGCAGTATTTT
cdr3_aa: CASSLVLANPTDTQYF

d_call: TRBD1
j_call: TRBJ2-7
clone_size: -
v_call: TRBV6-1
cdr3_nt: TGTGCCAGCAGTGAAGCTCAGGGACAGAGCTACGAGCAGTACTTC
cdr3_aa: CASSEAQGQSYEQYF